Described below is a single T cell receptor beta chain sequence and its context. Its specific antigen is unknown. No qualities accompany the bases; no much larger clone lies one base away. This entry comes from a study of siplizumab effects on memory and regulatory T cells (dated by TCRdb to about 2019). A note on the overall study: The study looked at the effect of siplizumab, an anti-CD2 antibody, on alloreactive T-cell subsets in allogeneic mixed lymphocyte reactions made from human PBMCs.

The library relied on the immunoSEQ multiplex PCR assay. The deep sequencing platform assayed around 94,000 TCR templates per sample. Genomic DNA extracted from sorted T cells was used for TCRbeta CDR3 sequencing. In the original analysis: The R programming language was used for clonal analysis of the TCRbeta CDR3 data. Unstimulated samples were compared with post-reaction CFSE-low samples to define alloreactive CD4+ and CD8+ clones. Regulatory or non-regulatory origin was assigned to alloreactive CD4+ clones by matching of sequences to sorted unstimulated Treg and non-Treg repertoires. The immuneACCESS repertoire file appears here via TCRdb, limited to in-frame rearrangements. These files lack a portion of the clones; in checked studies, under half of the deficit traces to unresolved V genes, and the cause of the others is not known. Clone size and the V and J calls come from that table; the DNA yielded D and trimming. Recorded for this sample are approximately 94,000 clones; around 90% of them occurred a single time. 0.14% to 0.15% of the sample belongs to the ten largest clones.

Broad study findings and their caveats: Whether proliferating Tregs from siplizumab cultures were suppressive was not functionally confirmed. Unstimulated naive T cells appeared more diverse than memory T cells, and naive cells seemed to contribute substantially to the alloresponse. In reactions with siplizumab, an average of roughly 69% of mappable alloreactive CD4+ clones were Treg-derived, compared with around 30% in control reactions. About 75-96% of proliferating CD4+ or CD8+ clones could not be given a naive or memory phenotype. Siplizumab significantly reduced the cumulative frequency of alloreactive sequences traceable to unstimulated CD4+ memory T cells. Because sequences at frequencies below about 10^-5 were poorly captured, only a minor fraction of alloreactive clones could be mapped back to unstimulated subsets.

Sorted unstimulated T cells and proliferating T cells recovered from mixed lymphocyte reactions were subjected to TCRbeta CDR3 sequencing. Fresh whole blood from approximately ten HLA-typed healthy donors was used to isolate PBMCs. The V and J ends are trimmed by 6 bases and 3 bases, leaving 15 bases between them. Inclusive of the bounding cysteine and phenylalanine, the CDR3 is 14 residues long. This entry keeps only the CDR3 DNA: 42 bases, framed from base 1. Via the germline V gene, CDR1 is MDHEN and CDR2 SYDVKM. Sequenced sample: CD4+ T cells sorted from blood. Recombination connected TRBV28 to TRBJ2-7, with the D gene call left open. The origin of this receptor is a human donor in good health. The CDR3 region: CASSPSITSYEQYF. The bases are TGTGCCAGCAGCCCCTCAATCACGAGCTACGAGCAGTACTTC.